The rows below give T cell receptor beta chains drawn from one sample of a study of blood T cell repertoires in COVID-19. Profiled with immunoSEQ multiplex PCR; TCRdb holds only in-frame clones, not every one. The sample has fewer than 75,000 clones; roughly 80% are singletons. Sequencing was carried out using peripheral blood. The origin of the receptors is a man aged 55 to 70 with acute or convalescent COVID-19. Each CDR3 is given with its conserved first and last residue. Each record gives: V gene, D gene, J gene, clone size, CDR3 DNA, CDR3 protein. D genes are given only for firm matches. Rows give clone size only sometimes, using once, few, many, or a class for an expanded clone.

TRBV6-4,TRBD1,TRBJ1-2,.,TGTGCCAGCAAACAGGGGGCGGCGGACTATGGCTACACCTTC,CASKQGAADYGYTF
TRBV30,.,TRBJ2-2,.,TGTGCCTGGAGTAACGCCGGGGGCACCGGGGAGCTGTTTTTT,CAWSNAGGTGELFF
TRBV28,TRBD1,TRBJ1-1,.,TGTGCCAGCACTAGGGGAGGACAGGGGAACACTGAAGCTTTCTTT,CASTRGGQGNTEAFF
TRBV7-2,.,TRBJ2-3,.,TGTGCCAGCAGCTCTACAGACACCACAGATACGCAGTATTTT,CASSSTDTTDTQYF
TRBV5-1,.,TRBJ2-7,once,TGCGCCAGCAGCCCGATGGGGGGTAGGTACGAGCAGTACTTC,CASSPMGGRYEQYF
TRBV7-3,TRBD2,TRBJ2-1,.,TGTGCCAGCAGCTCGACGGGACTAGCGTCCTACAATGAGCAGTTCTTC,CASSSTGLASYNEQFF
TRBV11-2,.,TRBJ1-1,.,TGTGCCAGCAGCTTAAGGGGGGGTAGCACTGAAGCTTTCTTT,CASSLRGGSTEAFF
TRBV19,TRBD2,TRBJ2-1,.,TGTGCCAGTAGTACCATGCTAGCGGGGGGGCAAGATGAGCAGTTCTTC,CASSTMLAGGQDEQFF
TRBV5-1,TRBD1,TRBJ1-3,.,TGCGCCAGCAGCCTACAGGGGCCTGGAAACACCATATATTTT,CASSLQGPGNTIYF
TRBV5-1,.,TRBJ1-1,.,TGCGCCAGCAGCTTGGACGCGGGGAACACTGAAGCTTTCTTT,CASSLDAGNTEAFF
TRBV28,.,TRBJ1-2,.,TGTGCCAGCAGTTTTTCAGCTAACTATGGCTACACCTTC,CASSFSANYGYTF
TRBV29-1,.,TRBJ2-7,.,TGCAGCGTTGCGGGGGCCTACGAGCAGTACTTC,CSVAGAYEQYF
TRBV6-6,.,TRBJ1-1,.,TGTGCCAGCAGGCCCGGTGACAGTCCCCCTGAAGCTTTCTTT,CASRPGDSPPEAFF
TRBV11-2,TRBD1,TRBJ1-1,.,TGTGCCAGCAGCTCCACCCTTCGACAGGGGAAATGGGCTGAAGCTTTCTTT,CASSSTLRQGKWAEAFF
TRBV7-9,TRBD1,TRBJ1-1,.,TGTGCCAGCAGCTGGGACAGGGGCGAAGCTTTCTTT,CASSWDRGEAFF
TRBV5-1,TRBD1,TRBJ2-1,.,TGCGCCAGCAGAGGGGGGACCCCACAGGGGGCGCGGAATGAGCAGTTCTTC,CASRGGTPQGARNEQFF
TRBV12-3/TRBV12-4,TRBD1,TRBJ1-2,few,TGTGCCAGCAGTCCCCGGGACAGGTCTGGCTACACCTTC,CASSPRDRSGYTF
TRBV7-6,.,TRBJ2-5,.,TGTGCCAGCAGCTTAGCGCGCGAGACCCAGTACTTC,CASSLARETQYF
TRBV24-1,.,TRBJ1-2,once,TGTGCCACCAGTGATCCCGGACAGACGTCTAACTATGGCTACACCTTC,CATSDPGQTSNYGYTF
TRBV2,.,TRBJ1-2,.,TGTGCCAGCAGTGCTGGACTCCCGGACAACTATGGCTACACCTTC,CASSAGLPDNYGYTF
TRBV4-2,.,TRBJ1-5,.,TGTGCCAGCAGCCAAACCTTAGGGAGCAGACAGCCCCAGCATTTT,CASSQTLGSRQPQHF
TRBV9,.,TRBJ1-2,.,TGTGCCAGCAGCGTAGAATACAGGGCTAACTATGGCTACACCTTC,CASSVEYRANYGYTF
TRBV11-3,TRBD1,TRBJ1-3,.,TGTGCCAGCAGCTTAGAAGGGCCAGGGGGCGCGACTGGAAACACCATATATTTT,CASSLEGPGGATGNTIYF
TRBV29-1,.,TRBJ1-5,.,TGCAGCGTTGGAGATCAGCCCCAGCATTTT,CSVGDQPQHF
TRBV5-1,TRBD2,TRBJ2-3,once,TGCGCCAGCAGGACTAGCGGGGTCAGCACAGATACGCAGTATTTT,CASRTSGVSTDTQYF
TRBV7-2,.,TRBJ2-1,.,TGTGCCAGCAGCTTGGGGGGAGGCGGTCAGTTCGAGCAGTTCTTC,CASSLGGGGQFEQFF
TRBV30,.,TRBJ1-1,.,TGTGCCTGGCAGCAAGGATTCCCAAGAGGCATGAACACTGAAGCTTTCTTT,CAWQQGFPRGMNTEAFF
TRBV5-5,.,TRBJ2-1,.,TGTGCCAGCAGCCAAACCGGCGGAGGCTACAATGAGCAGTTCTTC,CASSQTGGGYNEQFF
TRBV5-1,TRBD1,TRBJ2-1,.,TGCGCCAGCACGATTGGACAGGGGGCGTTCAATGAGCAGTTCTTC,CASTIGQGAFNEQFF
TRBV4-1,.,TRBJ1-1,.,TGCGCCAGCAGCCAAGAACAGAGAAACACTGAAGCTTTCTTT,CASSQEQRNTEAFF
TRBV5-4,TRBD2,TRBJ2-3,few,TGTGCCAGCAGCTTCGCGGGGGGGATCACAGATACGCAGTATTTT,CASSFAGGITDTQYF
TRBV2,.,TRBJ1-1,.,TGTGCCAGCACCGGAATTCAGGGCTCGAACACTGAAGCTTTCTTT,CASTGIQGSNTEAFF
TRBV19,.,TRBJ2-2,.,TGTGCCGGATCCGACAGTGACACCGGGGAGCTGTTTTTT,CAGSDSDTGELFF
TRBV19,.,TRBJ1-5,.,TGTGCCAGTAACGGGGGAGGCAATCAGCCCCAGCATTTT,CASNGGGNQPQHF
TRBV7-6,.,TRBJ2-5,once,TGTGCCAGCAGCTTAGGGGTGGGCGAGACCCAGTACTTC,CASSLGVGETQYF
TRBV7-2,.,TRBJ1-1,.,TGTGCCAGCAGCGTCCAGGGAGGTCTCGCTGAAGCTTTCTTT,CASSVQGGLAEAFF
TRBV28,TRBD1,TRBJ2-7,.,TGTGCCAGCAGGGCGTGGGGGACAGGGTCCCACGAGCAGTACTTC,CASRAWGTGSHEQYF
TRBV2,TRBD2,TRBJ2-3,.,TGTGCCAGCAGTAGCGGGGGGGCGACCACAGATACGCAGTATTTT,CASSSGGATTDTQYF
TRBV13,TRBD2,TRBJ2-1,.,TGTGCCAGCAGCTTACGAAGCGGGGGCTACAATGAGCAGTTCTTC,CASSLRSGGYNEQFF
TRBV5-6,TRBD1,TRBJ1-2,.,TGTGCCAGCAGTGGTTGGACAGGGGCTTATGGCTACACCTTC,CASSGWTGAYGYTF
TRBV5-8,TRBD1,TRBJ2-6,.,TGTGCCAGCAGCTTAAACAGGGGGCGATCTGGGGCCAACGTCCTGACTTTC,CASSLNRGRSGANVLTF
TRBV5-1,TRBD2,TRBJ2-5,.,TGCGCCAGCAGCTCAAGCGGGGGAGAGACCCAGTACTTC,CASSSSGGETQYF
TRBV30,.,TRBJ2-7,.,TGTGCCTGGAGTCTCGCGAGGCAGGGAACCTACGAGCAGTACTTC,CAWSLARQGTYEQYF
TRBV5-1,TRBD1,TRBJ1-1,.,TGCGCCAGCAGTCCTCCGGGACAGTTTGAAGCTTTCTTT,CASSPPGQFEAFF
TRBV27,.,TRBJ1-4,.,TGTGCCAGCAGTTACAGGGCTGCAACTAATGAAAAACTGTTTTTT,CASSYRAATNEKLFF
TRBV5-1,.,TRBJ2-5,.,TGCGCCAGCAGCTTACAGGGATTGAGTCAAGAGACCCAGTACTTC,CASSLQGLSQETQYF
TRBV5-1,.,TRBJ1-2,.,TGCGCCAGCAGCTTGGTAACAGGGCAAAACGGCTACACCTTC,CASSLVTGQNGYTF
TRBV10-2,.,TRBJ1-2,.,TGCGCCACCTCGCTAGCCGGGTCCAGGTATGGCTACACCTTC,CATSLAGSRYGYTF
TRBV18,.,TRBJ2-7,once,TGTGCCAGCTCACCCGGGGTAGTAGGAGGGAACGAGCAGTACTTC,CASSPGVVGGNEQYF
TRBV27,.,TRBJ2-7,.,TGTGCCAGCAGTCCTGGACAGCCTGGCGAGCAGTACTTC,CASSPGQPGEQYF
TRBV9,.,TRBJ2-5,.,TGTGCCAGCAGCGCCCACGGGGGACCAGGTATGGAGACCCAGTACTTC,CASSAHGGPGMETQYF
TRBV10-3,TRBD1,TRBJ2-7,.,TGTGCCATCAGTGGCGACAGGGGTCCCTACGAGCAGTACTTC,CAISGDRGPYEQYF